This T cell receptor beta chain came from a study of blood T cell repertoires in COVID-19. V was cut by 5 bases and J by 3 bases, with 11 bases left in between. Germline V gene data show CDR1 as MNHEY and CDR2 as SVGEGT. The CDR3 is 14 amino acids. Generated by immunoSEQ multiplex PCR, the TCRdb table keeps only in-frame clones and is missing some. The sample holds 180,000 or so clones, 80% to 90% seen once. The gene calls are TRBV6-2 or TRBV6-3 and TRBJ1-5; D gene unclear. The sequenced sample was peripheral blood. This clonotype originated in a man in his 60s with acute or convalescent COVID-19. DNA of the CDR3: TGTGCCAGCAGTCGCCGCGGGAACAATCAGCCCCAGCATTTT. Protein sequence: CASSRRGNNQPQHF.